These 29 T cell receptor beta chains share one sample of origin, sequenced in a study of cytomegalovirus exposure and HLA in healthy donors. Assay used: immunoSEQ multiplex PCR; TCRdb lists only in-frame clones, some missing. The sample contains about 110,000 clones, around 95% of which appear only once. Sequenced sample: PBMCs. These receptors all come from a woman under 30 in good health and CMV-seronegative.

The chain uses TRBV5-1 and TRBJ1-1, with D perhaps matching TRBD1 (6 bases). Germline V gives CDR1 SGHRS, CDR2 YFSETQ. With 2 bases removed from V and 2 bases from J, the gap between germline ends came to 16 bases. CDR3 length equals 16 residues. The DNA of the CDR3 is TGCGCCAGCAGCTTTGCGGGGGCTGGAGGAAACACTGAAGCTTTCTTT. This translates into CASSFAGAGGNTEAFF.

V is TRBV6-5 and J is TRBJ1-5, with D maybe TRBD1 (5 bases). CDR1 is MNHEY and CDR2 is SVGAGI in the germline V gene. Between the trimmed V and J ends, which lost 6 bases and 6 bases, there was a span of 12 bases. This CDR3 region has 13 residues. The CDR3 coding sequence is TGTGCCAGCAGACCGAGCGGGGGTCAGCCCCAGCATTTT. It translates to CASRPSGGQPQHF.

This clone was observed once. The V call is TRBV9, the J call TRBJ1-4, with D perhaps TRBD1 (5 bases). The V gene lost 3 bases and the J gene lost 4 bases, with 13 bases spanning the gap. From germline, CDR1 is SGDLS and CDR2 YYNGEE. CDR3 length equals 15 residues. CDR3 bases: TGTGCCAGCAGCGCTGTGGTGGGGCTTAATGAAAAACTGTTTTTT. Translated, it gives CASSAVVGLNEKLFF.

The V and J genes are TRBV6-5 and TRBJ1-1, with 8 positions matching TRBD1. V lost 6 bases, J lost 0 bases, and 6 bases stayed unmatched. The length of the CDR3 is 15 residues. Looked up from germline, CDR1 is MNHEY and CDR2 is SVGAGI. CDR3: CASRSPDRVNTEAFF. Here the CDR3 DNA reads TGTGCCAGCAGATCACCGGACAGGGTGAACACTGAAGCTTTCTTT.

This sequence joins TRBV4-1 and TRBJ1-1, with 8 bases that match TRBD1. Unmatched junction bases numbered 1, after V lost 4 bases and J lost 0 bases. This CDR3 has 14 residues. CDR1 is MGHRA, CDR2 YSYEKL, per germline. The CDR3 coding sequence is TGCGCCAGCAGCCCGGGACAGGTGAACACTGAAGCTTTCTTT. This sequence encodes CASSPGQVNTEAFF.

This sequence joins TRBV18 and TRBJ1-1; no clear D gene. V dropped 2 bases and J dropped 0 bases, with 4 bases sitting between them. The CDR3 length is 13 residues. The germline V gene encodes CDR1 KGHSH and CDR2 LQKENI. CDR3 loop: CASSPTLNTEAFF. CDR3 sequence (DNA): TGTGCCAGCTCACCAACTCTGAACACTGAAGCTTTCTTT.

This clone was counted a single time. The chain joins TRBV6-5 to TRBJ2-2; the match to TRBD2 covers 12 bases. The CDR3 consists of 16 residues. The V gene's germline CDR1 is MNHEY and CDR2 SVGAGI. V was pared by 0 bases and J by 8 bases, with 4 bases of the junction left unmatched. The CDR3 sequence is CASSYSGLAGLGELFF. The CDR3, as DNA: TGTGCCAGCAGTTACTCGGGACTAGCGGGTCTGGGGGAGCTGTTTTTT.

The chain links TRBV2 to TRBJ1-6; TRBD1 matches at 8 bases. Per the germline V gene, CDR1 is SNHLY and CDR2 is FYNNEI. V gave up 4 bases and J gave up 1 base; unmatched junction bases: 3. The CDR3 covers 16 residues. Written as DNA, the CDR3 is TGTGCCAGCAGTGTCAGGACAGGGTCCTATAATTCACCCCTCCACTTT. This gives the protein CASSVRTGSYNSPLHF.

The V and J genes are TRBV29-1 and TRBJ1-3; possible D gene TRBD1, 5 bases. Germline values: CDR1 SQVTM, CDR2 ANQGSEA. Trimming stripped 3 bases from V and 7 bases from J, with 16 bases between. This CDR3 is built from 14 residues. CDR3: CSVEEAQGGNTIYF. The CDR3 nucleotides are TGCAGCGTTGAGGAAGCGCAGGGAGGGAACACCATATATTTT. Full variable domain (missing parts from reference TRBV29-1 and TRBJ1-3): SAVISQKPSRDICQRGTSLTIQCQVDSQVTMMFWYRQQPGQSLTLIATANQGSEATYESGFVIDKFPISRPNLTFSTLTVSNMSPEDSSIYLCSVEEAQGGNTIYFGEGSWLTVV.

The chain joins TRBV19 to TRBJ1-1; TRBD1 might be the D (6 bases). Germline-derived CDR1 and CDR2 are LNHDA and SQIVND (reference sequence). V shed 5 bases and J shed 5 bases, with 12 bases lying between them. CDR3 size: 13 residues. The CDR3 protein is CASSVTGSTEAFF. CDR3 nucleotides: TGTGCCAGTAGTGTGACAGGTTCGACTGAAGCTTTCTTT.

The DNA of the CDR3 is TGCGCCAGCAGTCACGGTCGGGGGATCGAGAGCAATCAGCCCCAGCATTTT. This translates into CASSHGRGIESNQPQHF. The chain recombines TRBV23-1 with TRBJ1-5; D possibly corresponds to TRBD1 (5 bases). TRBV23-1 falls under the ORF class, with uncertain function. With 3 bases removed from V and 1 base from J, the gap between germline ends came to 16 bases. The CDR3 is made up of 17 amino acids.

V is TRBV5-1 and J is TRBJ2-7, with TRBD1 identical over 10 bases. This CDR3 region has 15 residues. The V and J ends lost 7 bases and 3 bases, in that order; junction bases with no gene match: 10. CDR1 is SGHRS and CDR2 is YFSETQ in the germline V gene. The CDR3 spells CASGDRDRGYYEQYF. The CDR3 region has the DNA TGCGCCAGCGGCGACCGGGACAGGGGATACTACGAGCAGTACTTC.

This clone was seen only once. The chain is built from TRBV30 and TRBJ1-4; 8 bases are a match to TRBD1. V trimming: 0 bases; J trimming: 10 bases; junction bases outside the gene matches: 10. There are 15 residues in the CDR3. The germline gives CDR1 GTSNPN, CDR2 SVGIG (reference sequence). This CDR3 is CAWSVGTGSKGKLFF. For the CDR3, the DNA is TGTGCCTGGAGTGTGGGGACAGGCTCTAAAGGAAAACTGTTTTTT.

The rearrangement uses TRBV2 and TRBJ1-1, with D possibly TRBD1 on 6 matching bases. The CDR3 has 12 residues. Between the trimmed V and J ends, which lost 8 bases and 4 bases, there was a span of 11 bases. Per germline, CDR1 SNHLY and CDR2 FYNNEI. The CDR3 is CASLRGSTEAFF. In nucleotides, the CDR3 is TGTGCCAGCTTAAGGGGGAGCACTGAAGCTTTCTTT.

The V and J genes are TRBV28 and TRBJ1-5, with a possible D match to TRBD1 (6 bases). Germline CDR1 reads MDHEN; CDR2 reads SYDVKM. Trimming took 3 bases from V and 5 from J, leaving 20 bases between them. The CDR3 totals 17 residues. CDR3 sequence (DNA): TGTGCCAGCAGTTTCGTTAACAGGGCTTGGGTGTATCAGCCCCAGCATTTT. Amino acid sequence: CASSFVNRAWVYQPQHF. The full variable domain, rest sourced from reference TRBV28 and TRBJ1-5, is DVKVTQSSRYLVKRTGEKVFLECVQDMDHENMFWYRQDPGLGLRLIYFSYDVKMKEKGDIPEGYSVSREKKERFSLILESASTNQTSMYLCASSFVNRAWVYQPQHFGDGTRLSIL.

This chain uses TRBV5-6 with TRBJ2-1, with 8 bases lining up with TRBD1. Looked up from germline, CDR1 is SGHDT and CDR2 is YYEEEE. The CDR3 loop spans 18 amino acids. The V gene end was trimmed by 0 bases and the J gene end by 4 bases; junction bases not matched to a gene: 12. CDR3 in DNA: TGTGCCAGCAGCTTGGAACTGTCCCGGACAGGGTTATACAATGAGCAGTTCTTC. It encodes CASSLELSRTGLYNEQFF.

In this sample, this clone turned up a few times. This chain uses TRBV7-6 with TRBJ2-1, with unresolved D. Germline CDR1 SGHVS, CDR2 FNYEAQ. V was pared by 2 bases and J by 7 bases, with 9 bases between. The CDR3 covers 13 residues. CDR3 DNA sequence: TGTGCCAGCAGCTTATCCACGGGTAATGAGCAGTTCTTC. It translates to CASSLSTGNEQFF.

The J gene is TRBJ2-3, the V gene TRBV11-2, with 7 bases matching TRBD1. CDR1 is SGHAT and CDR2 is FQNNGV in the germline V gene. The trim removed 5 bases at V and 11 bases at J, leaving 4 bases unmatched. The CDR3 contains 11 residues. CDR3 sequence reads: CASSIRDRQYF. The CDR3 bases are TGTGCCAGCAGCATACGGGACAGGCAGTATTTT.

CDR3 coding DNA: TGTGCCAGCTCACCCACAGGTACCGAGCAGTACTTC. This codes for CASSPTGTEQYF. This chain uses TRBV18 with TRBJ2-7; D might be TRBD1 (5 bases). The CDR3 has 12 residues. Germline CDR1 and CDR2: KGHSH and LQKENI. V was cut by 3 bases and J by 6 bases, with 9 bases left in between.

The DNA of the CDR3 is TGTGCCAGCAGCGTGGGACAAAGGGAGCAGTACTTC. Translated, it gives CASSVGQREQYF. This chain joins TRBV5-6 and TRBJ2-7, with a possible D match to TRBD1 (6 bases). Trimming took 4 bases from V and 7 from J, leaving 12 bases between them. The CDR3 has 12 residues. Germline CDR1 and CDR2: SGHDT and YYEEEE. Full variable domain (outside the CDR3, taken from reference TRBV5-6 and TRBJ2-7): DAGVTQSPTHLIKTRGQQVTLRCSPKSGHDTVSWYQQALGQGPQFIFQYYEEEERQRGNFPDRFSGHQFPNYSSELNVNALLLGDSALYLCASSVGQREQYFGPGTRLTVT.

This rearrangement joins TRBV2 to TRBJ2-7, with a weak D call TRBD1 (5 bases). This CDR3 has 12 amino acids. Germline V gene lookup returns CDR1 SNHLY and CDR2 FYNNEI. The germline V and J ends were trimmed by 8 bases and 4 bases, with 12 bases remaining between them. CDR3 protein: CASALGRYEQYF. The CDR3 nucleotides read TGTGCCAGCGCTTTGGGGCGTTACGAGCAGTACTTC.

Here the CDR3 reads CASSLVPGGSYNEQFF. DNA of the CDR3: TGTGCCAGCAGCTTAGTTCCAGGGGGCTCCTACAATGAGCAGTTCTTC. The chain has TRBV7-6 and TRBJ2-1; the match to TRBD1 covers 7 bases. The V gene end was trimmed by 1 base and the J gene end by 0 bases; junction bases not matched to a gene: 3. There are 16 residues in the CDR3. The germline CDR1 and CDR2 sequences are SGHVS and FNYEAQ.

The chain recombines TRBV19 with TRBJ2-2; possibly TRBD2 for D (6 bases). The V end was cut by 7 bases, the J end by 0 bases, with 12 bases between. The CDR3 runs to 15 residues. The germline CDR1 and CDR2 sequences are LNHDA and SQIVND (reference sequence). The chain's CDR3 is CASTRTGANTGELFF. DNA of the CDR3: TGTGCCAGTACTCGGACGGGGGCGAACACCGGGGAGCTGTTTTTT.

V gene TRBV6-5 combines with J gene TRBJ1-1, with 10 bases that match TRBD1. The junction had 12 bases not matched to a gene; V was cut back by 8 bases and J by 6 bases. The CDR3 totals 15 residues. Germline V gene lookup returns CDR1 MNHEY and CDR2 SVGAGI. CDR3 bases: TGTGCCAGCTCTAACGACAGGGGGCGGAGCGCTGAAGCTTTCTTT. It is translated as CASSNDRGRSAEAFF.

The genes are TRBV19 and TRBJ1-1; the D is unclear. Germline-derived CDR1 and CDR2 are LNHDA and SQIVND (reference sequence). This CDR3 has 13 residues. The V and J ends lost 1 base and 3 bases respectively, with 6 bases between them. The chain's CDR3 is CASSIVSDTEAFF. The CDR3, as DNA: TGTGCCAGTAGTATAGTATCGGACACTGAAGCTTTCTTT.

For the CDR3, the DNA is TGTGCCAGCAGTGCACCACAGGGCGTCGGAGAAAAACTGTTTTTT. Its protein product is CASSAPQGVGEKLFF. This chain uses TRBV28 with TRBJ1-4, with TRBD1 as a possible D gene (6 bases). CDR1 MDHEN and CDR2 SYDVKM come from the germline V gene. The CDR3 runs 15 residues. Trimming took off 5 bases at V and 8 bases at J, with 18 bases between the two ends.

This chain links TRBV7-8 with TRBJ1-5, with D maybe TRBD1 (6 bases). CDR1 SGHVS and CDR2 FQNEAQ come from the germline V gene. This CDR3 comprises 16 residues. Between the trimmed V and J ends, which lost 1 base and 4 bases, there was a span of 14 bases. The CDR3 region is CASSLGVRGQNQPQHF. CDR3 bases: TGTGCCAGCAGCTTAGGCGTGCGGGGGCAGAATCAGCCCCAGCATTTT. The entire variable domain, with the rest obtained from reference TRBV7-8 and TRBJ1-5, is as follows: GAGVSQSPRYKVAKRGQDVALRCDPISGHVSLFWYQQALGQGPEFLTYFQNEAQLDKSGLPSDRFFAERPEGSVSTLKIQRTQQEDSAVYLCASSLGVRGQNQPQHFGDGTRLSIL.

This chain joins TRBV1 and TRBJ2-7; no check of the table's D call, TRBD1, against the DNA was made. TRBV1 corresponds to a pseudogene. This CDR3 contains 17 residues. The CDR3 protein is CTSSLLFFMGLSYEQYF. CDR3 DNA sequence: TGCACCAGCAGCCTGCTTTTTTTTATGGGCCTCTCCTACGAGCAGTACTTC.

The CDR3 region has the DNA TGTGCCAGTACCAACTTAGCGGAGGCAGGGGATACGCAGTATTTT. Translating it yields CASTNLAEAGDTQYF. The rearrangement joins TRBV19 to TRBJ2-3; weak D call: TRBD2 (6 bases). Germline V gene lookup returns CDR1 LNHDA and CDR2 SQIVND (reference sequence). The CDR3 contains 15 residues. The V end lost 7 bases, the J end lost 6 bases, and 20 bases lay between the germline ends.